This record covers a single T cell receptor (beta chain). This clone's antigen is unknown. The record has no base qualities; no much larger clone is one base away. These data come from a study of T-cell reconstitution after alpha-beta-depleted transplantation in children (dated by TCRdb to about 2016). Study-wide context: T-cell immune reconstitution after TCRalphabeta/CD19-depleted allogeneic hematopoietic cell transplantation in children was quantitatively tracked in the study by means of TCR repertoire profiling.

Library construction relied on PCR. This sample was sequenced with an Illumina HiSeq 2500. TCR libraries were prepared with molecular barcoding, using unique molecular identifiers to normalize TCRbeta repertoire quantification. Clones were called with MiXCR by TCRdb after fastp trimmed the public reads at Q25, and only in-frame beta chains were retained. CDR3 protein sequences are deduplicated, and each keeps its most common genes and DNA. Across this sample there are roughly 300,000 distinct CDR3 sequences, with about 9.4% seen only once. The top ten hold about 2.3% of the sample. The germline V gene supplies CDR1 ENHRY and CDR2 SYGVKD. The V and J ends are trimmed by 3 bases and 6 bases, leaving 9 bases between them. The CDR3, from cysteine to phenylalanine, totals 12 residues. This entry keeps only the CDR3 DNA: 36 bases, framed from base 1.

This specimen was PBMCs from the stem cell graft donor, taken from the stem cell graft. The source of this sequence is a human donor who donated a stem cell graft to a child with acute lymphoblastic leukemia. The V and J segments used are TRBV10-3 and TRBJ2-7; the D gene cannot be resolved reliably. Here is the DNA: TGTGCCATCAGTGACATTTCCCTCGAGCAGTACTTC. This translates into CAISDISLEQYF.